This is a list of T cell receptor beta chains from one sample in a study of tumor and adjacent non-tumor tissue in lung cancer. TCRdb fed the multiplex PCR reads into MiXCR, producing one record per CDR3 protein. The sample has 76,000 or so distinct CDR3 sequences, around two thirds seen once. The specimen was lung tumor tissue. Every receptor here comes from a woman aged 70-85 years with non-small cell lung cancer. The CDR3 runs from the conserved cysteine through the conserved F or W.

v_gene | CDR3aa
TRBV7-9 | CASSPAGNEQFF
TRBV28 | CASGLLHRGTLTDTQYF
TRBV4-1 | CSSSHLTGPEYEQFF
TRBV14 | CASNPFNQASYEQYF
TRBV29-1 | CSASRGIYCEQYF
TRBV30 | CAWSRGGRRAAYEQYF
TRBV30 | CAWSPTLNTVAFF
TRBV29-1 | CSAGRLAEAGDRQYF
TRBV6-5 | CASTSLWEVVTEAFF
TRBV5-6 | CASSRRTSVTGSTDTQYF
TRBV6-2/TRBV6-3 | CASSYSNPGPANTGELFF